The source of this T cell receptor beta chain is a study of neoadjuvant anti-PD-1 for oral cavity cancer. About the study: Around day 43, patients without progression received a fourth nivolumab dose before surgery. General observations from the study: Treg/Th17 ratio rose with pretreatment blood and fell with post-treatment tumor TCRbeta clonality.

This clone appeared once. Its antigen is unknown. Measured with immunoSEQ multiplex PCR; TCRdb has only the in-frame clones, and not every one. The sample has over 13,000 clones, approximately 70% seen once. Time point described: after neoadjuvant nivolumab, at surgical resection. Analysis of PBMCs was direct, with no culture step. V trimming: 3 bases; J trimming: 2 bases; junction bases outside the gene matches: 6. CDR1 and CDR2 (germline): SGDLS, YYNGEE. The CDR3 consists of 15 residues. The sequence came from a person between 40 and 79 years old with oral cavity squamous cell carcinoma. The sample in question was PBMCs, obtained after nivolumab (anti-PD-1) treatment. The rearrangement uses TRBV9 and TRBJ2-3; 7 bases agree with TRBD2. CDR3 sequence: CASSGSGVHTDTQYF. The CDR3 DNA reads as TGTGCCAGCAGCGGCAGCGGGGTCCACACAGATACGCAGTATTTT.